One and the same sample provided the 25 T cell receptor beta chains below, sequenced in a study of blood T cells in healthy people across ages. Alongside a J-beta primer mix, a sample-barcoded 5' primer served in a second PCR lasting roughly 7 to 11 cycles. From the 5' RACE reads, TCRdb called clonotypes with MiXCR, one entry per CDR3 protein. In the table there are fewer than 2,000,000 distinct CDR3 sequences, about two fifths of which are singletons. Sequences were obtained from blood. The receptors were sampled from a human donor in good health.

The chain is built from TRBV10-3 and TRBJ2-7, with TRBD2 identical over 12 bases. The junction had 11 bases not matched to a gene; V was cut back by 10 bases and J by 4 bases. Germline V gives CDR1 ENHRY, CDR2 SYGVKD. The CDR3 loop spans 15 amino acids. CDR3 bases: TGTGCCACGCGGACTAGCGGGGCAAGACTATACGAGCAGTACTTC. It is translated as CATRTSGARLYEQYF.

The chain joins TRBV7-9 to TRBJ2-5; 12 bases agree with TRBD2. CDR1 is SEHNR and CDR2 is FQNEAQ in the germline V gene (reference sequence). This CDR3 contains 16 residues. V shed 1 base and J 4 bases; nucleotides not matched to a gene: 4. The CDR3 here is CASSLVGTSGLETQYF. CDR3 nucleotides: TGTGCCAGCAGCTTAGTAGGGACTAGCGGGTTAGAGACCCAGTACTTC.

This clonotype was seen only a few times. The V gene is TRBV7-6, the J gene TRBJ1-1; weak D call: TRBD1 (5 bases). CDR1 SGHVS and CDR2 FNYEAQ come from the germline V gene. The CDR3 has 13 amino acids. Trimming shortened V by 3 bases and J by 10 bases, and 15 bases separated the two germline ends. CDR3 amino acids: CASSLGDDRAAFF. CDR3 nucleotide sequence: TGTGCCAGCAGCTTGGGGGACGATAGGGCAGCTTTCTTT.

This clonotype was detected a few times. This chain joins TRBV7-2 and TRBJ2-3; D may correspond to TRBD1 or TRBD2 (6 bases each). This CDR3 is built from 14 residues. Germline assignment: CDR1 SGHTA and CDR2 FQGNSA. Trimming removed 7 bases at V and 0 bases at J, with 11 bases between. DNA for the CDR3: TGTGCCAGCACGGGGGCCTTAAGCACAGATACGCAGTATTTT. Its translation is CASTGALSTDTQYF.

This clonotype has only a few counts. The chain employs TRBV7-8 and TRBJ2-1; 10 nucleotides agree with TRBD1. This CDR3 has 18 amino acids. Trimming cost V 3 bases and J 7 bases; bases outside gene matches: 15. CDR1 and CDR2 (germline): SGHVS, FQNEAQ. Written as DNA, the CDR3 is TGTGCCAGCAGCTTGTGGACCCTACAAGGGACAGGGGCGAATGAGCAGTTCTTC. It translates to CASSLWTLQGTGANEQFF.

V and J are TRBV11-2 and TRBJ1-5; tentatively, D is TRBD1 (6 bases). The CDR3 covers 15 residues. The ends were cut back, 1 base at V and 7 bases at J, with 14 bases in the middle. Germline V lookup: CDR1 SGHAT, CDR2 FQNNGV. The CDR3 loop reads CASSLGPGEGQPQHF. The CDR3 coding sequence is TGTGCCAGCAGCTTAGGTCCAGGGGAAGGGCAGCCCCAGCATTTT. Full variable domain (outside the CDR3, taken from reference TRBV11-2 and TRBJ1-5): EAGVAQSPRYKIIEKRQSVAFWCNPISGHATLYWYQQILGQGPKLLIQFQNNGVVDDSQLPKDRFSAERLKGVDSTLKIQPAKLEDSAVYLCASSLGPGEGQPQHFGDGTRLSIL.

This chain joins TRBV15 and TRBJ1-5, with D hard to call. The CDR3 has 13 amino acids. Per germline, CDR1 LNHNV and CDR2 YYDKDF (reference sequence). Trimming took 8 bases from V and 6 from J, leaving 14 bases between them. The DNA for the CDR3 is TGTGCCACCGCGGTTCAGACTAGTCAGCCCCAGCATTTT. Its protein product is CATAVQTSQPQHF. The full variable domain, its missing parts supplied by reference TRBV15 and TRBJ1-5, is DAMVIQNPRYQVTQFGKPVTLSCSQTLNHNVMYWYQQKSSQAPKLLFHYYDKDFNNEADTPDNFQSRRPNTSFCFLDIRSPGLGDTAMYLCATAVQTSQPQHFGDGTRLSIL.

This clonotype was recorded once. The V call is TRBV15, the J call TRBJ2-3, with TRBD2 matching 13 bases. The germline V gene encodes CDR1 LNHNV and CDR2 YYDKDF (reference sequence). This CDR3 spans 17 amino acids. V lost 6 bases, J lost 1 base, and 7 bases stayed unmatched. Here the CDR3 DNA reads TGTGCCACCAGTCGAGGGACTAGCGGGGTGGGCACAGATACGCAGTATTTT. The encoded protein is CATSRGTSGVGTDTQYF.

The V gene is TRBV3-1, the J gene TRBJ1-2; D not certain. Trimming took 0 bases from V and 4 from J, leaving 15 bases between them. The CDR3 contains 16 residues. CDR1 is LGHDT and CDR2 is YNNKEL in the germline V gene (reference sequence). DNA of the CDR3: TGTGCCAGCAGCCAAGAATTGGGAGCCGACGCCTATGGCTACACCTTC. The encoded protein is CASSQELGADAYGYTF. The full variable domain, completed using reference TRBV3-1 and TRBJ1-2, is DTAVSQTPKYLVTQMGNDKSIKCEQNLGHDTMYWYKQDSKKFLKIMFSYNNKELIINETVPNRFSPKSPDKAHLNLHINSLELGDSAVYFCASSQELGADAYGYTFGSGTRLTVV.

A few counts support this clonotype. The chain employs TRBV6-6 and TRBJ2-5; a weak D match, TRBD1 (5 bases). The DNA end is a closer match to TRBJ2-7, so the J assignment may be wrong. Germline-derived CDR1 and CDR2 are MNHNY and SVGAGI (reference sequence). This CDR3 is 15 amino acids long. CDR3 bases: TGTGCCAGCAGTGATAATCGGGTAGGGGCCTACGAGCAGTACTTC. Protein product: CASSDNRVGAYEQYF.

As for this clonotype: An end of the junction differs from the germline gene, which may be a read error. The CDR3 DNA reads TGTGCCACCAGTGATTCCTGGGGAGGGACAGGGGTAAATGAGCGGTTCTTC. As protein: CATSDSWGGTGVNERFF. The gene calls are TRBV24-1 and TRBJ2-1, with TRBD1 identical over 10 bases. Germline V CDR1 and CDR2: KGHDR, SFDVKD. The CDR3 runs to 17 residues.

This clonotype turned up a few times. The genes are TRBV12-3 or TRBV12-4 and TRBJ1-2; unclear D gene. V gave up 4 bases and J gave up 6 bases, with 12 bases separating them. The CDR3 covers 13 residues. CDR3 DNA: TGTGCCAGCAGTTCGTTCCCGGAGAATGGCTACACCTTC. This codes for CASSSFPENGYTF.

The V gene is TRBV29-1, the J gene TRBJ1-5; D unresolved. Between the trimmed V and J ends, which lost 4 bases and 2 bases, there was a span of 15 bases. The germline V gene encodes CDR1 SQVTM and CDR2 ANQGSEA. This CDR3 comprises 15 residues. CDR3 sequence (DNA): TGCAGCGTTGCAGTGGACCGCTTCGGCAATCAGCCCCAGCATTTT. It translates to CSVAVDRFGNQPQHF.

The chain recombines TRBV10-3 with TRBJ2-5; TRBD2 might be the D (6 bases). The CDR3 loop spans 15 amino acids. The V and J ends lost 8 bases and 5 bases respectively, with 21 bases between them. Germline V gene data show CDR1 as ENHRY and CDR2 as SYGVKD. CDR3 loop: CAIASSRGSGETQYF. For the CDR3, the DNA is TGTGCCATCGCCTCCAGTCGGGGGTCCGGGGAGACCCAGTACTTC.

V and J are TRBV28 and TRBJ1-6; D possibly corresponds to TRBD1 (5 bases). Germline V CDR1 and CDR2: MDHEN, SYDVKM. V was clipped by 2 bases and J by 7 bases, with 9 bases between them. This CDR3 comprises 14 residues. Written as DNA, the CDR3 is TGTGCCAGCAGTTTAGAACAGGCGAATTCACCCCTCCACTTT. Protein sequence: CASSLEQANSPLHF.

The rearrangement joins TRBV29-1 to TRBJ1-2; no reliable D call. Germline V gene lookup returns CDR1 SQVTM and CDR2 ANQGSEA. The CDR3 is 12 residues long. V gave up 2 bases and J gave up 7 bases, with 11 bases separating them. The chain's CDR3 is CSVETGFRGYTF. DNA of the CDR3: TGCAGCGTTGAAACGGGGTTTCGTGGCTACACCTTC.

The rearrangement links TRBV20-1 to TRBJ2-1; 11 nucleotides align to TRBD2. The germline V gene encodes CDR1 DFQATT and CDR2 SNEGSKA (reference sequence). The junction had 10 bases not matched to a gene; V was cut back by 5 bases and J by 7 bases. CDR3 length equals 15 residues. CDR3 sequence reads: CSALNSGGAGNEQFF. CDR3 in DNA: TGCAGTGCTTTAAATAGCGGGGGGGCCGGGAATGAGCAGTTCTTC.

The rearrangement uses TRBV4-2 and TRBJ2-3, with D unresolved. The length of the CDR3 is 16 residues. V was cut by 0 bases and J by 2 bases, with 12 bases left in between. Germline CDR1 and CDR2: LGHNA and YNFKEQ. This CDR3 reads CASSQEGDQITDTQYF. The CDR3 DNA sequence: TGTGCCAGCAGCCAAGAAGGAGATCAAATCACAGATACGCAGTATTTT.

This clonotype occurred a few times. The chain carries TRBV12-3 or TRBV12-4 and TRBJ1-2; TRBD1 aligns across 7 bases. V gave up 6 bases and J gave up 0 bases; unmatched junction bases: 4. The CDR3 has 14 amino acids. The CDR3 reads CASRRDSANYGYTF. Written as DNA, the CDR3 is TGTGCCAGCAGGCGGGACAGTGCTAACTATGGCTACACCTTC.

This clonotype was observed at least ten times. One end of the junction does not line up with germline, which may come from a read error. The chain couples TRBV12-3 or TRBV12-4 to TRBJ2-7; D gene unclear. CDR3 length: 13 residues. The CDR3: CASRRTGSYEQYF. CDR3 coding DNA: TGCGCCAGCAGAAGGACGGGCTCCTACGAGCAGTACTTC.

V gene TRBV20-1 combines with J gene TRBJ2-7, with D perhaps matching TRBD2 (7 bases). This CDR3 spans 13 amino acids. From germline, CDR1 is DFQATT and CDR2 SNEGSKA (reference sequence). V gave up 3 bases and J gave up 3 bases, with 12 bases separating them. Here the CDR3 reads CSASLGGRYEQYF. The DNA of the CDR3 is TGCAGTGCTAGCCTCGGGGGGCGCTACGAGCAGTACTTC.

The rearrangement uses TRBV2 and TRBJ1-1; TRBD1 agrees at 7 bases. Trimming removed 5 bases from V and 6 bases from J; junction bases left unmatched: 6. The CDR3 consists of 13 residues. Germline CDR1 SNHLY, CDR2 FYNNEI. In DNA, the CDR3 is TGTGCCAGCAGTCAGGACAGGTCCGCTGAAGCTTTCTTT. It specifies CASSQDRSAEAFF.

The chain employs TRBV7-9 and TRBJ1-6; maybe TRBD1 (5 bases). V lost 3 bases and J lost 2, with 14 bases in between. This CDR3 has 17 residues. Germline V lookup: CDR1 SEHNR, CDR2 FQNEAQ (reference sequence). In DNA, the CDR3 is TGTGCCAGCAGCTTCCCTTATCGGGGGACCTATAATTCACCCCTCCACTTT. It specifies CASSFPYRGTYNSPLHF.

Remarks on this clonotype: At one boundary the junction diverges from the germline segment, which might be a read error. The rearrangement joins TRBV5-1 to TRBJ1-3; D is unclear. Per germline, CDR1 SGHRS and CDR2 YFSETQ. The CDR3 is made up of 15 amino acids. The CDR3 sequence is CASSFSGLSGNAIYF. DNA for the CDR3: TGCGCCAGCAGCTTTTCAGGCCTCTCTGGAAACGCCATATATTTT. Full variable domain (remainder filled in from reference TRBV5-1 and TRBJ1-3): KAGVTQTPRYLIKTRGQQVTLSCSPISGHRSVSWYQQTPGQGLQFLFEYFSETQRNKGNFPGRFSGRQFSNSRSEMNVSTLELGDSALYLCASSFSGLSGNAIYFGEGSWLTVV.

This clonotype showed up just a few times. V and J are TRBV10-3 and TRBJ2-1, with TRBD2 as a possible D gene (5 bases). CDR1 ENHRY and CDR2 SYGVKD come from the germline V gene. This CDR3 is built from 14 residues. The ends were cut back, 3 bases at V and 10 bases at J, with 16 bases in the middle. The DNA for the CDR3 is TGTGCCATCAGTGACGCTACCCTGGGAGTAGAGCAGTTCTTC. Translating gives CAISDATLGVEQFF.